The T cell receptor beta chain under discussion was sequenced for a study of identical twins. This clonotype was observed a handful of times. The antigen remains unidentified. TCRdb passed the 5' RACE reads through MiXCR, listing each CDR3 protein once. The table shows under 500,000 distinct CDR3 sequences, with roughly an eighth occurring only once. The germline CDR1 and CDR2 sequences are DFQATT and SNEGSKA (reference sequence). This CDR3 is 13 amino acids long. V was cut by 1 base and J by 3 bases, with 7 bases left in between. Study results and limitations: Insertion counts were lower in abundant cord blood beta clonotypes, a trend that memory repertoires did not show. Potential partial confounding of zero-insertion analyses by invariant MAIT and iNKT cells was noted. Researchers reported weaker excess twin sharing in beta out-of-frame sequences.

The data also belong to a second study, concerning yellow fever vaccine responses in identical twins.

The sample consisted of CD4+ T cells sorted from blood. This rearrangement joins TRBV20-1 to TRBJ1-5, with no clear D. The TCR originated in a woman under 30 in good health. The CDR3 bases are TGCAGTGCTAGAGGACGGTCCAATCAGCCCCAGCATTTT. Translated: CSARGRSNQPQHF.